These 32 T cell receptor beta chains were all obtained from the same sample, sequenced in a study of CD4 T cells in relation to SARS-CoV-2 and coronaviruses. Before the COVID-19 pandemic, during about 2011-2019, CD4+ T cells were taken from unexposed donors. Using immunoSEQ multiplex PCR, the repertoire was profiled, and TCRdb retains in-frame clones only, with some absent. Among 50,000 to 70,000 clones, about 89% were seen once, and the ten largest hold about 1.6%. The sequenced sample was memory CD4+ T cells from PBMCs. The receptors originated from a human donor in good health.

V and J are TRBV6-2 or TRBV6-3 and TRBJ1-2; 10 bases match TRBD1. The germline V gene has CDR1 MNHEY and CDR2 SVGEGT. V gave up 6 bases and J gave up 8 bases; unmatched junction bases: 6. The CDR3 covers 13 residues. The CDR3 sequence: CASSTGTGVGYTF. CDR3 nucleotides: TGTGCCAGCAGCACCGGGACAGGGGTCGGCTACACCTTC.

V is TRBV7-8 and J is TRBJ1-5; 7 nucleotides line up with TRBD1. V shed 5 bases and J 9 bases; nucleotides not matched to a gene: 13. The CDR3 extends over 15 amino acids. CDR1 and CDR2 from the germline V gene are SGHVS and FQNEAQ. This CDR3 is CASSQGGAGGPPQHF. Here the CDR3 DNA reads TGTGCCAGCAGCCAGGGGGGGGCAGGGGGTCCGCCCCAGCATTTT.

This clone has just one count. The rearrangement links TRBV6-2 or TRBV6-3 to TRBJ2-7, with unresolved D. This CDR3 has 13 residues. V was trimmed by 3 bases and J by 7 bases, leaving 13 bases between them. CDR1 MNHEY and CDR2 SVGEGT come from the germline V gene. CDR3 coding DNA: TGTGCCAGCAGTTATCCTGGGTCTCGGGAGCAGTACTTC. As protein: CASSYPGSREQYF.

The sample holds one count of this clone. J is TRBJ2-7 and V is TRBV10-3; no reliable D call. This CDR3 spans 13 amino acids. Germline lookup yields CDR1 ENHRY and CDR2 SYGVKD. The ends were cut back, 6 bases at V and 0 bases at J, with 9 bases in the middle. The CDR3 bases are TGTGCCATCAGCTCGGGCAGCTCCTACGAGCAGTACTTC. Translating it yields CAISSGSSYEQYF.

The V call is TRBV7-3, the J call TRBJ2-6; D may be TRBD2 (5 bases). CDR3 length: 15 residues. With 2 bases removed from V and 2 bases from J, the gap between germline ends came to 7 bases. CDR1 and CDR2 (germline): SGHTA, FQGTGA. The CDR3 sequence: CASSLEGTGANVLTF. The DNA for the CDR3 is TGTGCCAGCAGCTTAGAGGGTACTGGGGCCAACGTCCTGACTTTC.

This clone was found a few times. This chain links TRBV2 with TRBJ2-1; D is ambiguous. With 7 bases removed from V and 4 bases from J, the gap between germline ends came to 5 bases. Germline CDR1 is SNHLY and CDR2 is FYNNEI. The CDR3 extends over 11 amino acids. Here the CDR3 DNA reads TGTGCCAGCACCAGTTACAATGAGCAGTTCTTC. Its protein product is CASTSYNEQFF.

This chain joins TRBV12-3 or TRBV12-4 and TRBJ2-7, with no clear D. V shed 6 bases and J shed 0 bases, with 3 bases lying between them. The CDR3 contains 11 residues. The CDR3 here is CASSHSYEQYF. DNA of the CDR3: TGTGCCAGCAGCCACTCCTACGAGCAGTACTTC.

This clone appeared a single time. Here the CDR3 reads CASKNHRGADTQYF. The CDR3 bases are TGTGCCAGCAAAAACCACAGGGGGGCAGATACGCAGTATTTT. The chain joins TRBV27 to TRBJ2-3; 8 nucleotides agree with TRBD1. The length of the CDR3 is 14 residues. V lost 7 bases, J lost 4 bases, and 7 bases stayed unmatched. The germline gives CDR1 MNHEY, CDR2 SMNVEV (reference sequence).

V gene TRBV19 combines with J gene TRBJ2-1, with TRBD2 matching over 8 bases. V lost 3 bases to trimming and J lost 8 bases; unmatched junction nucleotides: 9. This CDR3 spans 15 amino acids. Germline CDR1 and CDR2: LNHDA and SQIVND (reference sequence). The CDR3 loop is CASSIGSGSFYEQFF. The DNA for the CDR3 is TGTGCCAGTAGTATCGGGAGCGGGAGTTTTTATGAGCAGTTCTTC.

V usage is TRBV5-1 and J usage is TRBJ2-5; D is uncertain. V shed 0 bases and J shed 2 bases, with 2 bases lying between them. CDR3 size: 12 residues. Per the germline V gene, CDR1 is SGHRS and CDR2 is YFSETQ. CDR3 region: CASSLEQETQYF. The DNA for the CDR3 is TGCGCCAGCAGCTTGGAACAAGAGACCCAGTACTTC.

V is TRBV5-1 and J is TRBJ1-1; TRBD1 might be the D (5 bases). The CDR3 is made up of 14 amino acids. CDR1 and CDR2 from the germline V gene are SGHRS and YFSETQ. The ends were cut back, 0 bases at V and 3 bases at J, with 9 bases in the middle. The CDR3 sequence is CASSLGGGDTEAFF. CDR3 nucleotide sequence: TGCGCCAGCAGCTTGGGCGGGGGGGACACTGAAGCTTTCTTT.

This clone has only one observation. The V call is TRBV29-1, the J call TRBJ2-7; 10 positions match TRBD1. Germline assignment: CDR1 SQVTM and CDR2 ANQGSEA. V lost 4 bases to trimming and J lost 3 bases; unmatched junction nucleotides: 0. The CDR3 length is 12 residues. CDR3: CSVGTGGYEQYF. The CDR3 region has the DNA TGCAGCGTTGGGACAGGGGGCTACGAGCAGTACTTC.

The J gene is TRBJ2-7, the V gene TRBV3-1 (or the pseudogene TRBV3-2), with 11 bases aligning to TRBD2. The V segment lost 0 bases and the J segment 3 bases; nucleotides outside the gene matches: 1. The CDR3 sequence is 15 residues long. Germline lookup yields CDR1 LGHDT and CDR2 YNNKEL (reference sequence). The CDR3 region is CASSQDLAGGYEQYF. CDR3 DNA sequence: TGTGCCAGCAGCCAAGATCTAGCGGGGGGCTACGAGCAGTACTTC.

This sequence joins TRBV30 and TRBJ2-3, with D possibly TRBD1 on 5 matching bases. This CDR3 has 14 amino acids. Germline V CDR1 and CDR2: GTSNPN, SVGIG (reference sequence). V lost 0 bases, J lost 4 bases, and 11 bases lay in between. This CDR3 reads CAWSVSSGSDTQYF. The CDR3 bases are TGTGCCTGGAGTGTAAGTTCAGGGTCAGATACGCAGTATTTT.

The V gene is TRBV5-1, the J gene TRBJ1-2; D not certain. V lost 3 bases and J lost 2, with 14 bases in between. Germline CDR1 reads SGHRS; CDR2 reads YFSETQ. This CDR3 is built from 15 residues. CDR3 DNA sequence: TGCGCCAGCAGCTGGGCCTCTGGCACCAACTATGGCTACACCTTC. Protein: CASSWASGTNYGYTF.

This clone has just one count. This sequence joins TRBV18 and TRBJ2-7, with 9 bases matching TRBD2. Germline values: CDR1 KGHSH, CDR2 LQKENI. This CDR3 contains 16 residues. V trimming: 0 bases; J trimming: 5 bases; junction bases outside the gene matches: 8. The CDR3 nucleotides read TGTGCCAGCTCACCACCGGTGGCGGGAGGGCCCAACGAGCAGTACTTC. It yields the protein CASSPPVAGGPNEQYF.

The J gene is TRBJ2-1, the V gene TRBV18, with a tentative D call TRBD1 (6 bases). V was cut by 6 bases and J by 6 bases, with 12 bases left in between. The germline V gene has CDR1 KGHSH and CDR2 LQKENI. CDR3 length: 13 amino acids. The CDR3 protein is CASSRGQSNEQFF. In nucleotides, the CDR3 is TGTGCCAGCTCTAGGGGACAATCCAATGAGCAGTTCTTC.

The rearrangement links TRBV5-1 to TRBJ1-2; 9 nucleotides match TRBD1. V lost 2 bases and J lost 3; bases outside the gene matches: 5. Per the germline V gene, CDR1 is SGHRS and CDR2 is YFSETQ. The CDR3 sequence is 15 residues long. CDR3 DNA: TGCGCCAGCAGCTTTTACAGGGGGCTGGACTATGGCTACACCTTC. Translated, it gives CASSFYRGLDYGYTF.

DNA for the CDR3: TGTGCCAGCAGTTCAACCCGATCAGGAGAGACCCAGTACTTC. Translation: CASSSTRSGETQYF. The V and J genes are TRBV6-2 or TRBV6-3 and TRBJ2-5; no clear D gene. The CDR3 consists of 14 residues. CDR1 and CDR2 from the germline V gene are MNHEY and SVGEGT. The V and J ends lost 4 bases and 4 bases respectively, with 13 bases between them.

The chain employs TRBV7-9 and TRBJ1-5; TRBD1 matches 12 bases. CDR3 size: 17 residues. Germline CDR1 SEHNR, CDR2 FQNEAQ (reference sequence). V was clipped by 4 bases and J by 6 bases; unmatched bases: 10. The CDR3 sequence: CASSSGQGALGSQPQHF. The CDR3 DNA reads TGTGCCAGCAGCTCGGGACAGGGGGCTTTAGGTAGTCAGCCCCAGCATTTT. The full variable domain, its missing parts supplied by reference TRBV7-9 and TRBJ1-5, is DTGVSQNPRHKITKRGQNVTFRCDPISEHNRLYWYRQTLGQGPEFLTYFQNEAQLEKSRLLSDRFSAERPKGSFSTLEIQRTEQGDSAMYLCASSSGQGALGSQPQHFGDGTRLSIL.

This clone was recorded only once. V and J are TRBV28 and TRBJ2-1; D not certain. The V gene's germline CDR1 is MDHEN and CDR2 SYDVKM. V gave up 7 bases and J gave up 7 bases, with 17 bases separating them. The CDR3 totals 14 residues. This chain's CDR3 is CASTSRYPGNEQFF. The CDR3 region has the DNA TGTGCCAGCACCTCCAGGTACCCTGGGAATGAGCAGTTCTTC.

The chain joins TRBV2 to TRBJ1-6; D gene ambiguous. CDR3 length: 16 residues. CDR1 is SNHLY, CDR2 FYNNEI, per germline. Trimming took off 0 bases at V and 0 bases at J, with 6 bases between the two ends. The CDR3 region has the DNA TGTGCCAGCAGTGAAGCGCTGAGCTCCTATAATTCACCCCTCCACTTT. The encoded protein is CASSEALSSYNSPLHF.

This chain uses TRBV7-6 with TRBJ2-1, with 15 bases that match TRBD2. J gave up 6 bases and V 5 bases, and 2 bases lay outside the gene matches. This CDR3 contains 15 residues. Germline CDR1 reads SGHVS; CDR2 reads FNYEAQ. The CDR3 is CASSPGLAGGNEQFF. CDR3 bases: TGTGCCAGCAGCCCGGGACTAGCGGGAGGCAATGAGCAGTTCTTC.

This sequence joins TRBV11-3 and TRBJ2-3; no clear D. The V and J ends lost 1 base and 6 bases respectively, with 11 bases between them. The CDR3 spans 14 residues. Looked up from germline, CDR1 is SGHNT and CDR2 is YENEEA. Written as DNA, the CDR3 is TGTGCCAGCAGCTTAGGGGGAATACCTGATACGCAGTATTTT. Protein product: CASSLGGIPDTQYF.

The CDR3 nucleotides are TGTGCCTCCTCGGAGAAAGGTGTTGAAAAACTGTTTTTT. This codes for CASSEKGVEKLFF. The chain uses TRBV30 and TRBJ1-4; D gene unclear. Germline V CDR1 and CDR2: GTSNPN, SVGIG (reference sequence). V was pared by 7 bases and J by 7 bases, with 16 bases between. This CDR3 contains 13 residues.

The chain joins TRBV18 to TRBJ1-1, with D possibly matching TRBD1 (6 bases). V shed 6 bases and J shed 0 bases, with 14 bases lying between them. In germline, CDR1 is KGHSH, CDR2 LQKENI. This CDR3 comprises 15 residues. CDR3 residues: CASSWDKIMNTEAFF. For the CDR3, the DNA is TGTGCCAGCTCCTGGGACAAAATTATGAACACTGAAGCTTTCTTT.

The chain uses TRBV5-1 and TRBJ1-2; D is unresolved. The germline V and J ends were trimmed by 3 bases and 2 bases, with 11 bases remaining between them. The germline V gene has CDR1 SGHRS and CDR2 YFSETQ. The CDR3 loop spans 14 amino acids. The DNA for the CDR3 is TGCGCCAGCAGCTCTCGGCCAGGCAACTATGGCTACACCTTC. This sequence encodes CASSSRPGNYGYTF.

This clone was seen a single time. The chain combines TRBV7-8 with TRBJ1-1; tentatively, D is TRBD1 (6 bases). This CDR3 region has 13 residues. In germline, CDR1 is SGHVS, CDR2 FQNEAQ. V was pared by 5 bases and J by 1 base, with 8 bases between. CDR3 DNA: TGTGCCAGCAGCCAGGACAGGAACACTGAAGCTTTCTTT. Amino acids: CASSQDRNTEAFF. The variable domain in full, with the rest retrieved from reference TRBV7-8 and TRBJ1-1, is GAGVSQSPRYKVAKRGQDVALRCDPISGHVSLFWYQQALGQGPEFLTYFQNEAQLDKSGLPSDRFFAERPEGSVSTLKIQRTQQEDSAVYLCASSQDRNTEAFFGQGTRLTVV.

The rearrangement links TRBV5-1 to TRBJ1-1; unclear D gene. The CDR3 is 12 residues long. Germline CDR1 and CDR2: SGHRS and YFSETQ. Between the trimmed V and J ends, which lost 1 base and 7 bases, there was a span of 8 bases. CDR3 sequence: CASSLTRSEAFF. The CDR3 DNA reads as TGCGCCAGCAGCTTGACACGGAGTGAAGCTTTCTTT.

Points on this clone: This CDR3 is also generated by other DNA sequences in the sample. The chain has TRBV10-3 and TRBJ1-5; possibly TRBD1 for D (6 bases). CDR3 length: 13 amino acids. CDR1 and CDR2 from the germline V gene are ENHRY and SYGVKD. The V end was cut by 6 bases, the J end by 3 bases, with 9 bases between. This CDR3 is CAISGQPNQPQHF. In DNA form, the CDR3 reads TGTGCCATCAGCGGACAGCCCAATCAGCCCCAGCATTTT.

This clone was seen once. The V call is TRBV2, the J call TRBJ1-3; 8 nucleotides match TRBD1. The CDR3 has 20 amino acids. Germline V lookup: CDR1 SNHLY, CDR2 FYNNEI. J lost 0 bases, V lost 2 bases, and 15 bases had no gene match. The CDR3 loop reads CASSESRSAGGSYSGNTIYF. In DNA form, the CDR3 reads TGTGCCAGCAGTGAAAGTCGGTCAGCAGGGGGCTCTTACTCTGGAAACACCATATATTTT.

The rearrangement joins TRBV3-1 (or the pseudogene TRBV3-2) to TRBJ2-3, with D unclear. Germline CDR1 reads LGHDT; CDR2 reads YNNKEL (reference sequence). Trimming took 3 bases from V and 4 from J, leaving 2 bases between them. The CDR3 extends over 11 amino acids. CDR3 region: CASSHADTQYF. The DNA for the CDR3 is TGTGCCAGCAGCCATGCAGATACGCAGTATTTT.